Given below is one T cell receptor (beta chain) in context. The germline V gene encodes CDR1 MNHNS and CDR2 SASEGT. The CDR3 runs 14 residues. V was trimmed by 3 bases and J by 2 bases, leaving 10 bases between them. The TCR beta CDR3 regions underwent amplification using RNA transcripts as the source. Carried out on the TCR CDR3, a first-round RT-PCR used the HTBI primer set. Using its own MiXCR run on the multiplex PCR reads, TCRdb lists one record per CDR3 protein. The table has about 410,000 distinct CDR3 sequences, over 12% seen once. The data were obtained in a study of T cells in Graves' hyperthyroidism and ophthalmopathy.

The sequence was collected from a man aged 18 to 30 with Graves' ophthalmopathy. The chain joins TRBV6-1 to TRBJ1-1; the D gene is possibly TRBD1 (5 bases). The sample was blood. CDR3 bases: TGTGCCAGCAGTGATGTCAGGGAAAACACTGAAGCTTTCTTT. It yields the protein CASSDVRENTEAFF.